This entry lists 26 T cell receptor beta chains sequenced from one sample in a study of PD-1 blockade in classical Hodgkin lymphoma. Each of the patients experienced relapse following autologous stem cell transplantation, and their brentuximab vedotin exposure differed. TCRdb's table, derived via immunoSEQ multiplex PCR, lists solely in-frame clones and lacks some. This sample has tens of thousands of clones, with about 80% found just once. The specimen was peripheral blood mononuclear cells (PBMCs), collected before the second cycle of nivolumab. These receptors all stem from a human donor with classical Hodgkin lymphoma.

The J gene is TRBJ2-7, the V gene TRBV5-5, with TRBD1 matching over 9 bases. This CDR3 has 15 residues. Per germline, CDR1 SGHKS and CDR2 YYEKEE (reference sequence). Trimming removed 5 bases from V and 4 bases from J; junction bases left unmatched: 10. Written as DNA, the CDR3 is TGTGCCAGCAGAACAGCGGGGACAGGGACATACGAGCAGTACTTC. It encodes CASRTAGTGTYEQYF. The full variable domain, its missing parts supplied by reference TRBV5-5 and TRBJ2-7, is DAGVTQSPTHLIKTRGQQVTLRCSPISGHKSVSWYQQVLGQGPQFIFQYYEKEERGRGNFPDRFSARQFPNYSSELNVNALLLGDSALYLCASRTAGTGTYEQYFGPGTRLTVT.

The chain carries TRBV29-1 and TRBJ1-2; 7 bases agree with TRBD1. J lost 5 bases, V lost 1 base, and 7 bases had no gene match. The CDR3 is 14 amino acids. Germline V gene data show CDR1 as SQVTM and CDR2 as ANQGSEA. The DNA of the CDR3 is TGCAGCGTTGAAGCCCCACAGGGGACGTATGGCTACACCTTC. Its protein product is CSVEAPQGTYGYTF.

The rearrangement uses TRBV5-1 and TRBJ2-5; D is possibly TRBD2 (7 bases). This CDR3 has 14 amino acids. Germline V gene sequence: CDR1 SGHRS, CDR2 YFSETQ. Trimming removed 7 bases from V and 5 bases from J, with 18 bases in between. The CDR3 region has the DNA TGCGCCAGCTCTTCGAGGGGGGGCCAGGAGACCCAGTACTTC. This gives the protein CASSSRGGQETQYF.

This clone is classed as medium-sized. The chain carries TRBV7-8 and TRBJ1-5; TRBD1 is a possible D gene (6 bases). CDR3 length equals 13 residues. Germline V gene data show CDR1 as SGHVS and CDR2 as FQNEAQ. Deletions cut 5 bases from V and 6 bases from J, with 11 bases between. The CDR3 sequence: CASSKGTLQPQHF. The CDR3 nucleotides read TGTGCCAGCAGCAAGGGGACACTTCAGCCCCAGCATTTT.

V usage is TRBV10-3 and J usage is TRBJ1-2, with D uncertain. CDR1 ENHRY and CDR2 SYGVKD come from the germline V gene. CDR3 length: 12 residues. V lost 6 bases, J lost 3 bases, and 8 bases lay in between. CDR3 nucleotide sequence: TGTGCCATCAGAACCGTTGACTATGGCTACACCTTC. Encoded protein: CAIRTVDYGYTF.

The chain carries TRBV5-1 and TRBJ2-2, with TRBD1 as a possible D gene (5 bases). The germline gives CDR1 SGHRS, CDR2 YFSETQ. This CDR3 region has 14 residues. The germline V and J ends were trimmed by 8 bases and 2 bases, with 13 bases remaining between them. CDR3 residues: CASTLGPNTGELFF. DNA for the CDR3: TGCGCCAGTACCCTGGGGCCTAACACCGGGGAGCTGTTTTTT.

The genes are TRBV7-2 and TRBJ2-3, with 8 bases that match TRBD2. After removal of 3 bases from V and 5 bases from J, the junction contained 7 bases not matched to a gene. The length of the CDR3 is 15 residues. The V gene's germline CDR1 is SGHTA and CDR2 FQGNSA. The DNA for the CDR3 is TGTGCCAGCAGCTTGGGGCGGGGGGCCCGAGATACGCAGTATTTT. Translated: CASSLGRGARDTQYF.

This chain uses TRBV6-5 with TRBJ2-7, with D unresolved. From germline, CDR1 is MNHEY and CDR2 SVGAGI. The CDR3 runs to 13 residues. V gave up 0 bases and J gave up 6 bases, with 9 bases separating them. The CDR3, as DNA: TGTGCCAGCAGTTACTCGAACACTCCCGAGCAGTACTTC. Translated: CASSYSNTPEQYF.

V is TRBV6-1 and J is TRBJ1-1, with D possibly TRBD1 on 5 matching bases. The CDR3 extends over 11 amino acids. Deletions cut 0 bases from V and 11 bases from J, with 7 bases between. CDR1 is MNHNS and CDR2 is SASEGT in the germline V gene. For the CDR3, the DNA is TGTGCCAGCAGTGAAGCTTGGGGGGCTTTCTTT. Protein product: CASSEAWGAFF.

This clone was observed a single time. The rearrangement joins TRBV6-6 to TRBJ2-5, with 8 bases matching TRBD1. The CDR3 runs to 13 residues. V shed 10 bases and J 5 bases; nucleotides not matched to a gene: 9. The V gene's germline CDR1 is MNHNY and CDR2 SVGAGI (reference sequence). The CDR3 sequence is CATENTGGETQYF. Written as DNA, the CDR3 is TGTGCCACCGAAAACACAGGGGGGGAGACCCAGTACTTC.

This clone has a single count. This rearrangement joins TRBV5-4 to TRBJ2-3; 8 bases map to TRBD2. The trim removed 3 bases at V and 5 bases at J, leaving 8 bases unmatched. The CDR3 runs to 15 residues. The germline gives CDR1 SGHNT, CDR2 YYREEE (reference sequence). The CDR3 is CASSSVTGGGDTQYF. The DNA for the CDR3 is TGTGCCAGCAGCTCCGTTACGGGGGGGGGAGATACGCAGTATTTT.

The chain is built from TRBV6-5 and TRBJ1-4; D gene ambiguous. Germline V CDR1 and CDR2: MNHEY, SVGAGI. Deletions cut 8 bases from V and 0 bases from J, with 13 bases between. The CDR3 loop spans 15 amino acids. The CDR3 DNA follows: TGTGCCAGCTCTGCCCTGCCCCCAACTAATGAAAAACTGTTTTTT. This codes for CASSALPPTNEKLFF.

The gene calls are TRBV7-8 and TRBJ1-1, with a weak D call TRBD1 (5 bases). The CDR3 has 14 residues. Germline CDR1 is SGHVS and CDR2 is FQNEAQ. Trimming took off 4 bases at V and 4 bases at J, with 13 bases between the two ends. The CDR3 region is CASSSSTGSTEAFF. Written as DNA, the CDR3 is TGTGCCAGCAGCTCCTCAACAGGATCCACTGAAGCTTTCTTT. The whole variable domain, remainder taken from reference TRBV7-8 and TRBJ1-1, is GAGVSQSPRYKVAKRGQDVALRCDPISGHVSLFWYQQALGQGPEFLTYFQNEAQLDKSGLPSDRFFAERPEGSVSTLKIQRTQQEDSAVYLCASSSSTGSTEAFFGQGTRLTVV.

This clone was counted ten times or more. The chain joins TRBV19 to TRBJ1-1, with TRBD1 matching 8 bases. There are 14 residues in the CDR3. CDR1 is LNHDA, CDR2 SQIVND, per germline (reference sequence). V trimming: 6 bases; J trimming: 5 bases; junction bases outside the gene matches: 8. The CDR3 loop reads CASSIQGASTEAFF. The CDR3, as DNA: TGTGCCAGTAGCATCCAGGGGGCGAGTACTGAAGCTTTCTTT.

In this sample, this clone turned up once. The chain uses TRBV5-1 and TRBJ1-2; possibly TRBD1 for D (6 bases). This CDR3 comprises 14 residues. V was trimmed by 5 bases and J by 6 bases, leaving 17 bases between them. CDR1 is SGHRS, CDR2 YFSETQ, per germline. In DNA, the CDR3 is TGCGCCAGCAGGTTTTGGGGGGCGCAAGATGGCTACACCTTC. Translating gives CASRFWGAQDGYTF.

J is TRBJ1-1 and V is TRBV11-2, with TRBD1 matching over 8 bases. The germline gives CDR1 SGHAT, CDR2 FQNNGV. The CDR3 totals 16 residues. V gave up 1 base and J gave up 1 base; unmatched junction bases: 5. The CDR3 DNA sequence: TGTGCCAGCAGCTTAGGCGACAGGGGCCCGAACACTGAAGCTTTCTTT. Translated, it gives CASSLGDRGPNTEAFF. Filled out from reference TRBV11-2 and TRBJ1-1, the complete variable domain reads EAGVAQSPRYKIIEKRQSVAFWCNPISGHATLYWYQQILGQGPKLLIQFQNNGVVDDSQLPKDRFSAERLKGVDSTLKIQPAKLEDSAVYLCASSLGDRGPNTEAFFGQGTRLTVV.

In this sample, this clone turned up a few times. V gene TRBV4-3 combines with J gene TRBJ1-1; unclear D gene. CDR1 LGHNA and CDR2 YSLEER come from the germline V gene. V gave up 0 bases and J gave up 1 base, with 6 bases separating them. CDR3 length: 14 amino acids. CDR3 region: CASSQDHSNTEAFF. DNA for the CDR3: TGCGCCAGCAGCCAAGATCATTCGAACACTGAAGCTTTCTTT.

The J gene is TRBJ2-4, the V gene TRBV19; 9 bases agree with TRBD1. The CDR3 has 13 residues. V shed 4 bases and J 7 bases; nucleotides not matched to a gene: 2. Germline loops: CDR1 LNHDA, CDR2 SQIVND (reference sequence). The CDR3 DNA follows: TGTGCCAGTAGTAGGGGGACAGGGAACATTCAGTACTTC. The encoded protein is CASSRGTGNIQYF.

This clone was counted once. V and J are TRBV2 and TRBJ2-2; 7 bases match TRBD2. Trimming cost V 1 base and J 1 base; bases outside gene matches: 3. Germline values: CDR1 SNHLY, CDR2 FYNNEI. CDR3 length: 16 residues. CDR3 loop: CASSEVIAGNTGELFF. The CDR3 DNA reads as TGTGCCAGCAGTGAAGTTATAGCGGGGAACACCGGGGAGCTGTTTTTT.

The chain employs TRBV5-4 and TRBJ1-2; D is unclear. Trimming stripped 0 bases from V and 5 bases from J, with 8 bases between. There are 13 residues in the CDR3. Germline CDR1 and CDR2: SGHNT and YYREEE (reference sequence). In DNA, the CDR3 is TGTGCCAGCAGCTTGGATGTGGGTTATGGCTACACCTTC. Its translation: CASSLDVGYGYTF.

This clone appeared a few times. This rearrangement joins TRBV19 to TRBJ1-5; D remains ambiguous. This CDR3 region has 13 residues. Germline lookup yields CDR1 LNHDA and CDR2 SQIVND (reference sequence). V was pared by 1 base and J by 9 bases, with 10 bases between. The CDR3 DNA sequence: TGTGCCAGTAGTATAGGGGGAGGTGTGCCCCAGCATTTT. Amino acids: CASSIGGGVPQHF.

This clone was counted once. This chain joins TRBV2 and TRBJ2-2; 8 bases map to TRBD2. This CDR3 comprises 16 residues. The V segment lost 4 bases and the J segment 1 base; nucleotides outside the gene matches: 5. Germline assignment: CDR1 SNHLY and CDR2 FYNNEI. Here the CDR3 DNA reads TGTGCCAGCAGTGTGAGCGGGGGCTTGAACACCGGGGAGCTGTTTTTT. This encodes CASSVSGGLNTGELFF.

The CDR3 sequence is CASSPRRNSNYGYTF. As DNA, the CDR3 is TGTGCCAGCAGCCCCCGGAGGAACAGTAACTATGGCTACACCTTC. The chain combines TRBV7-2 with TRBJ1-2; D gene unclear. With 5 bases removed from V and 1 base from J, the gap between germline ends came to 14 bases. The germline CDR1 and CDR2 sequences are SGHTA and FQGNSA. This CDR3 spans 15 amino acids.

The J gene is TRBJ2-3, the V gene TRBV5-1, with 14 bases identical to TRBD2. V was pared by 4 bases and J by 6 bases, with 7 bases of the junction left unmatched. The CDR3 runs to 16 residues. Germline V CDR1 and CDR2: SGHRS, YFSETQ. CDR3 coding DNA: TGCGCCAGCAGCGCCGGGACTAGCGGGGGTAGTGATACGCAGTATTTT. Its translation: CASSAGTSGGSDTQYF.

There are a few counts of this clone. The chain recombines TRBV5-1 with TRBJ2-5; D is perhaps TRBD2 (7 bases). Trimming shortened V by 4 bases and J by 2 bases, and 12 bases separated the two germline ends. This CDR3 comprises 14 residues. CDR1 and CDR2 (germline): SGHRS, YFSETQ. This CDR3 is CASSPRGLQETQYF. CDR3 in DNA: TGCGCCAGCAGCCCCAGGGGACTACAAGAGACCCAGTACTTC.

The chain recombines TRBV7-6 with TRBJ1-1; D remains ambiguous. The CDR3 totals 13 residues. Germline V gene sequence: CDR1 SGHVS, CDR2 FNYEAQ. V was cut by 3 bases and J by 1 base, with 6 bases left in between. The CDR3 reads CASSLGRNTEAFF. As DNA, the CDR3 is TGTGCCAGCAGCTTGGGGAGGAACACTGAAGCTTTCTTT.